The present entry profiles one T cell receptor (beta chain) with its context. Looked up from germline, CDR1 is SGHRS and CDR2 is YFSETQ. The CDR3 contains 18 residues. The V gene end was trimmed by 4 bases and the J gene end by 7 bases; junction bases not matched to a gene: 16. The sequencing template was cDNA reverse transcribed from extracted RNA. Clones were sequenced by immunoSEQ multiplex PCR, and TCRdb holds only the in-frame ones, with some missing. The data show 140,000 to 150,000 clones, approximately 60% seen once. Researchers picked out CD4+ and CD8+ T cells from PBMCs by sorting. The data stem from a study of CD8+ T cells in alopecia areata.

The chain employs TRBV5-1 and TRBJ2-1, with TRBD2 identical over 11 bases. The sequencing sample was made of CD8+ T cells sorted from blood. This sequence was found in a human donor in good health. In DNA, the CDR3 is TGCGCCAGCAGCGCCCTCGGGCGACTAGCGGGGTCGGGGAATGAGCAGTTCTTC. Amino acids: CASSALGRLAGSGNEQFF.